The rows below give T cell receptor beta chains drawn from one sample of a study of T-cell reconstitution after alpha-beta-depleted transplantation in children. TCRdb re-analysed the PCR reads in MiXCR, keeping a single row per CDR3 protein. The sample carries 81,000 or so distinct CDR3 sequences, 15% recorded once. The specimen was PBMCs, mostly from graft donor cells, collected 180 days after TCRalphabeta/CD19-depleted stem cell transplant. The receptors were sampled from a male patient aged 2-15 years who had a stem cell transplant for acute lymphoblastic leukemia, so the T cells may come from the graft donor. Both conserved end residues are part of each CDR3. The D gene is left open where the match is weak. A clone size is listed for some rows: how often the clone was seen (once, few, many), or a class if it is expanded.

V gene	clone size	D gene	J gene	CDR3 DNA	CDR3 protein
TRBV4-2	once	TRBD1	TRBJ2-7	TGTGCCAGCAGCCAAGACATTGATTGGGGGACAGGTGTCACCTACGAGCAGTACTTC	CASSQDIDWGTGVTYEQYF
TRBV13	NA	NA	TRBJ1-2	TGTGCCAGCAGCTTAGAGTTGGACGCTGGGGGTGGCTACACCTTC	CASSLELDAGGGYTF
TRBV7-2	NA	NA	TRBJ1-2	TGTGCCAGCAGCTTAGGAGGGGAAGAGGGCTACACCTTC	CASSLGGEEGYTF
TRBV29-1	NA	NA	TRBJ1-2	TGCAGCGCCCTGTTGGGGGTAGGCTACACCTTC	CSALLGVGYTF
TRBV25-1	NA	NA	TRBJ1-2	TGTGCCAGCAGTGATCCTCTCGAGGGGTTCTATGGCTACACCTTC	CASSDPLEGFYGYTF
TRBV7-2	few	TRBD2	TRBJ2-5	TGTGCCAGCAGCTTAGGGGGGGCGGGAGGAGAGGGAGAGACCCAGTACTTC	CASSLGGAGGEGETQYF
TRBV12-3/TRBV12-4	NA	NA	TRBJ1-4	TGTGCCAGCAGTCCTGGGGGGCTGGCAAAACTGTTTTTT	CASSPGGLAKLFF
TRBV21-1	few	NA	TRBJ1-2	TGTGCCAGCACCACGGGACAGTACAACTATGGCTACACCTTC	CASTTGQYNYGYTF
TRBV20-1	many	NA	TRBJ2-7	TGCAGTGCTAGAGTATCCGGGGGCTACGAGCAGTACTTC	CSARVSGGYEQYF
TRBV12-3/TRBV12-4	NA	TRBD2	TRBJ2-3	TGTGCCAGCAGTTCCGGGTCGGGGGGTACGCAGTATTTT	CASSSGSGGTQYF
TRBV7-2	NA	NA	TRBJ2-2	TGTGCCAGCAGCTTAGTGGTCTCCAGGATTACGGGGGAGCTGTTTTTT	CASSLVVSRITGELFF
TRBV27	NA	TRBD2	TRBJ2-1	TGTGCCAGCAGTTTAAGGGCGGGGGCCTACAATGAGCAGTTCTTC	CASSLRAGAYNEQFF
TRBV6-2/TRBV6-3	NA	TRBD1	TRBJ2-1	TGTGCCAGCAGTTACGCGCGGGACAGGTACAATGAGCAGTTCTTC	CASSYARDRYNEQFF
TRBV5-1	NA	NA	TRBJ1-1	TGCGCCAGCAGCTTCGGGGGTCAAGACACTGAAGCTTTCTTT	CASSFGGQDTEAFF
TRBV6-2/TRBV6-3	NA	TRBD1	TRBJ2-7	TGTGCCACCCTAACCGACCGGGACAGGGGTCCCTTCCGCCCCCTTGCCACCTACGAGCAGTACTTC	CATLTDRDRGPFRPLATYEQYF
TRBV12-3/TRBV12-4	NA	NA	TRBJ1-6	TGTGCCAGCACCTATGGGGCAAGAGGGGTGGGAGCCCTCCACTTT	CASTYGARGVGALHF
TRBV6-1	NA	TRBD1	TRBJ2-2	TGTGCCAGCAGCCCCTCAGAGACAGGGTTCGACACCGGGGAGCTGTTTTTT	CASSPSETGFDTGELFF
TRBV3-1	few	NA	TRBJ2-2	TGTGCCAGCAGCCAAGGGGGGCGCAGCACCGGGGAGCTGTTTTTT	CASSQGGRSTGELFF
TRBV20-1	NA	NA	TRBJ1-5	TGCAGTGCTGGAGCCCCCCTCGGGAGCGATCAGCCCCAGCATTTT	CSAGAPLGSDQPQHF
TRBV12-2	NA	NA	TRBJ1-1	TGTGCAAGTCGCCCAAGATCGTACAGGGGTCAGAACACTGAAGCTTTCTTT	CASRPRSYRGQNTEAFF
TRBV20-1	many	NA	TRBJ1-6	TGCAGTGCTAGAGGATCGGCGACCTATAATTCACCCCTCCACTTT	CSARGSATYNSPLHF
TRBV10-3	NA	TRBD2	TRBJ2-7	TGTGCCATCAGTGAGTCGCCAGCGGGGGATTCCTACGAGCAGTACTTC	CAISESPAGDSYEQYF
TRBV20-1	once	NA	TRBJ1-5	TGCAGTGCTACCTTTCCGGGTGGGGGAAAAAATCAGCCCCAGCATTTT	CSATFPGGGKNQPQHF
TRBV28	few	NA	TRBJ1-1	TGTGCCAGCACGGGCGTGGTCACTGAAGCTTTCTTT	CASTGVVTEAFF